This TCR beta chain was sequenced for a study of identical twins. General observations from the study: The more abundant beta clonotypes in cord blood had fewer insertions, and memory repertoires did not show this.

The cDNA had a unique molecular identifier and a template-switch universal primer site. TCRdb reanalysed the 5' RACE reads using MiXCR and keeps one entry per CDR3 protein. This sample has some 560,000 distinct CDR3 sequences, with 9.6% found just once. This clonotype showed up many times. Antigen: not known. CDR1 KGHDR and CDR2 SFDVKD come from the germline V gene. This CDR3 region has 14 residues. V lost 8 bases to trimming and J lost 7 bases, with 17 bases between them. These same data were also listed under a study on yellow fever vaccine responses in identical twins.

The rearrangement links TRBV24-1 to TRBJ2-1, with D possibly matching TRBD2 (5 bases). The TCR sequence derives from a woman younger than 35 in good health. The sequenced material came from PBMCs. This chain's CDR3 is CATTHGVERNEQFF. The CDR3 DNA follows: TGTGCCACCACACATGGGGTGGAGCGGAATGAGCAGTTCTTC.